This T cell receptor (beta chain) was obtained from a study of circulating CD8 cells and anti-PD-1 response in melanoma. Live CD3+CD8+TCRalphabeta+ cells were sorted into four subsets by PD-1 and/or TIGIT. This clonotype is termed large. The antigen remains undetermined. The QIAseq Immune Repertoire TCR panel built the libraries from approximately 15 ng of total RNA. TCRdb itself ran the reads through MiXCR, one entry per CDR3 protein. The table includes 200 to 250 distinct CDR3 sequences, 9.7% detected once. The V gene lost 10 bases and the J gene lost 1 base, with 14 bases spanning the gap. The CDR3 totals 13 residues. CDR1 is MDHEN, CDR2 SYDVKM, per germline. Study results and limitations: Tumor reactivity was tested by peptide assays on expanded sorted subsets. Published repertoire comparisons used only baseline and M1 samples from a small cohort with few responders. Clonotype sharing was highest between DPOS and TIGIT subsets.

This TCR was recovered from a human donor with melanoma. This specimen consisted of CD8+ T cells from PBMCs, obtained at baseline or after one month of anti-PD-1 therapy (not recorded which). This chain links TRBV28 with TRBJ2-7; D tentatively reads TRBD1 or TRBD2 (5 bases each). The CDR3 region is CAIGRGLSYEQYF. CDR3 coding DNA: TGTGCCATCGGTCGGGGCCTTTCCTACGAGCAGTACTTC.